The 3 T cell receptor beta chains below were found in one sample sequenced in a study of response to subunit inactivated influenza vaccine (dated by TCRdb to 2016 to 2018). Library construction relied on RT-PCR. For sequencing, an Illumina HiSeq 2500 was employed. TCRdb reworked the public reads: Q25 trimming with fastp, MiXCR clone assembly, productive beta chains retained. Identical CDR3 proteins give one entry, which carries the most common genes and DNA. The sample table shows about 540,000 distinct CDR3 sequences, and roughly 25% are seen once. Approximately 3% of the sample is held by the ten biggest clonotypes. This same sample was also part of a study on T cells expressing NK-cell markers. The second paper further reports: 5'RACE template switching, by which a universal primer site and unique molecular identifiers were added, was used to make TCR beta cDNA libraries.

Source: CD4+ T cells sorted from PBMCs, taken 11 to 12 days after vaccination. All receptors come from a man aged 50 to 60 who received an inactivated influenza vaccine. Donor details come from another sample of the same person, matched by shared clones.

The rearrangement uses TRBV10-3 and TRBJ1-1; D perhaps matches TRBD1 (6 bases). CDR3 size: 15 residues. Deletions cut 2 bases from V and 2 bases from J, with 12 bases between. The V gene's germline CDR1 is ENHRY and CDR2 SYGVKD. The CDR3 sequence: CAISEDQGSNTEAFF. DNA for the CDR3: TGTGCCATCAGTGAGGATCAGGGGAGTAACACTGAAGCTTTCTTT.

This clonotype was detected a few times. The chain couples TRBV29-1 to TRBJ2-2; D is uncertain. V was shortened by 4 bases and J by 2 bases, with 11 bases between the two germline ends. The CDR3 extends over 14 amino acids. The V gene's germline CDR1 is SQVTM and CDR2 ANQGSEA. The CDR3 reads CSVVSSVNTGELFF. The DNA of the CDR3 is TGCAGCGTTGTGTCCAGCGTCAACACCGGGGAGCTGTTTTTT.

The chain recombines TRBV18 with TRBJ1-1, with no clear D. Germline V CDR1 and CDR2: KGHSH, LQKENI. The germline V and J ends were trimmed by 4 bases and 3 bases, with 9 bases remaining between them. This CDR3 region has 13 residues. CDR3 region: CASSHGRDTEAFF. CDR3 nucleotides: TGTGCCAGCTCACACGGGCGAGACACTGAAGCTTTCTTT.